The entry that follows covers one T cell receptor beta chain sequence. Its antigen is not identified. The sample belongs to a study of cytomegalovirus exposure and HLA in healthy donors. Findings and limits, study-wide: Accurate HLA-A and HLA-B prediction from TCR beta sequences was reported for most subjects.

Primers for the PCR totalled 60 Vbeta and 13 Jbeta. Libraries were prepared by immunoSEQ multiplex PCR; TCRdb keeps only in-frame clonotypes and omits some of them. The sample includes around 100,000 clones, 65% to 80% of them seen just once. The CDR3 sequence is 15 residues long. V was shortened by 10 bases and J by 2 bases, with 18 bases between the two germline ends. The germline CDR1 and CDR2 sequences are ENHRY and SYGVKD. What was sequenced was PBMCs. This chain connects TRBV10-3 to TRBJ2-4, with D maybe TRBD2 (5 bases). The TCR was taken from a female donor in good health and CMV-seropositive. The CDR3 spells CATLLRGIPKNIQYF. CDR3 DNA sequence: TGTGCCACCCTATTACGAGGGATCCCCAAAAACATTCAGTACTTC.